This T cell receptor (beta chain) is from a study of T cell responses to AZD1222 COVID-19 vaccine (dated by TCRdb to the early 2020s). Background for the entire study: TCR sequencing was performed for more than 230 trial participants, of whom around 210 were given two doses of AZD1222 and 26 were given two doses of MenACWY control vaccine. Trial participants were enrolled by age into 18-55, 56-69 and 70-plus year subgroups, with around 150, 28 and 57 TCR-sequenced participants respectively. On the study overall, not on this receptor specifically: Because no day 14 peak-response samples were available, repertoires were characterized only after the peak T cell response. Epitopes outside the regions mutated in the B.1.351 and B.1.1.7 variants were reportedly recognized by nearly half of the unique spike-specific TCRs. In the small 56-69-year group, the increase in depth fell short of significance, most likely because of low power. Participants were mostly white British and included more females than males, and it was suggested by the authors that clonal diversity may have been underestimated. Conclusions about previously exposed vaccinees are limited, since just a handful of AZD1222 recipients were seropositive for SARS-CoV-2 at baseline. Spike-specific TCR breadth and depth rose significantly after two AZD1222 doses compared with day 0 and with MenACWY recipients. Vaccine-associated CD4 TCRs spanned the whole spike protein, with dominant responses in regions 160-218 and 743-854.

For CDR1 and CDR2, the germline V gene lists SGHVS and FQNEAQ. The junction shows trimming of 5 bases on V and 4 bases on J, and the gene matches do not reach 6 bases of it. Inclusive of the bounding cysteine and phenylalanine, the CDR3 is 15 residues long. The DNA shown is the 45-base CDR3, in frame from base 1. Per the publication, the time point label means: about 28 days (+/-7) after the second vaccine dose. AZD1222 recipients whose second dose came at about 4 weeks and those whose second dose came at about 12 weeks were combined into one group, since spike-specific TCR depth and breadth did not differ between the two schedules. The vaccinee samples were drawn from two UK trials, COV001 and COV002, one of which was a single-blind randomized controlled phase 2/3 trial testing AZD1222 (ChAdOx1 nCoV-19) in healthy adults. For TCRbeta chain sequencing, PBMC samples from trial participants were taken at day 0 and at day 28 after the second dose.

Points on this clone: What this receptor recognizes is not known. The record has no base qualities; no much larger clone is one base away.

The CDR3 regions of human TCRbeta chains were analyzed by immunosequencing. In the source study's methods: Repertoire TCRs were matched against a reference library of SARS-CoV-2-specific TCRs generated with the MIRA antigen-specificity platform. Breadth was defined as the fraction of unique TCRs that were SARS-CoV-2-associated. Depth was defined as the fraction of total T cells that were SARS-CoV-2-associated. Using the MIRA data, each spike-specific TCR was mapped to the spike region that the TCR reacts to and placed in a CD4 or CD8 class. Log10-transformed breadth and depth values were compared by one-way ANOVA with Sidak's multiple comparisons tests. As stored in TCRdb, this immuneACCESS dataset retains in-frame rearrangements with V and J assigned. A fraction of the clones does not appear; measured against another copy, unresolved V genes explain less than half of the discrepancy, and the remainder lacks a known reason. V, J and clone size are those of that table, while D and trimming were read from the DNA. This sample comprises under 200,000 clones, around nine tenths of them detected only once. The ten largest clones take up 0.85% to 1.1% of the sample.

The clonotype was recovered from an adult who received the AZD1222 COVID-19 vaccine. The chain links TRBV7-8 with TRBJ1-5; 9 nucleotides in the junction match TRBD1. The material sequenced was peripheral blood, taken 28 days after the second AZD1222 dose. In nucleotide form, the sequence is TGTGCCAGCAGCCCCGGGACAGGGACGAATCAGCCCCAGCATTTT. Translation gives CASSPGTGTNQPQHF.